The 32 T cell receptor beta chains below all came from one sample that was sequenced in a study of identical twins. TCRdb ran MiXCR on the 5' RACE reads and lists one entry per CDR3 protein. The sample lists approximately 230,000 distinct CDR3 sequences; roughly an eighth were seen once. The source material was memory (CD45RO+) T cells sorted from blood. The receptors come from a woman younger than 35 in good health.

This clonotype occurred a few times. J is TRBJ2-6 and V is TRBV11-3, with D uncertain. The CDR3 contains 14 residues. Germline V lookup: CDR1 SGHNT, CDR2 YENEEA. V shed 0 bases and J shed 4 bases, with 4 bases lying between them. In DNA form, the CDR3 reads TGTGCCAGCAGCTTAGATCGCGGGGCCAACGTCCTGACTTTC. This encodes CASSLDRGANVLTF. The full variable domain, its missing parts supplied by reference TRBV11-3 and TRBJ2-6, is EAGVVQSPRYKIIEKKQPVAFWCNPISGHNTLYWYLQNLGQGPELLIRYENEEAVDDSQLPKDRFSAERLKGVDSTLKIQPAELGDSAVYLCASSLDRGANVLTFGAGSRLTVL.

This clonotype was seen ten or more times. The J gene is TRBJ2-7, the V gene TRBV20-1; unclear D gene. The V end was cut by 6 bases, the J end by 6 bases, with 15 bases between. Germline values: CDR1 DFQATT, CDR2 SNEGSKA (reference sequence). This CDR3 region has 12 residues. The CDR3 sequence is CSAPKGRSEQYF. CDR3 in DNA: TGCAGTGCCCCGAAGGGAAGGAGCGAGCAGTACTTC.

This clonotype was recorded at least ten times. The V call is TRBV20-1, the J call TRBJ2-3; possible D gene TRBD1, 5 bases. From germline, CDR1 is DFQATT and CDR2 SNEGSKA (reference sequence). The CDR3 has 14 amino acids. V lost 2 bases, J lost 1 base, and 10 bases lay in between. The CDR3 is CSARKGWGTDTQYF. In nucleotides, the CDR3 is TGCAGTGCTAGAAAGGGGTGGGGCACAGATACGCAGTATTTT.

This clonotype was found a few times. The gene calls are TRBV3-1 and TRBJ2-7; 7 nucleotides line up with TRBD1. J lost 3 bases, V lost 1 base, and 9 bases had no gene match. CDR1 LGHDT and CDR2 YNNKEL come from the germline V gene (reference sequence). The CDR3 spans 16 residues. The CDR3 here is CASSQGSRGLIYEQYF. DNA for the CDR3: TGTGCCAGCAGCCAAGGGTCAAGGGGGCTAATCTACGAGCAGTACTTC.

This clonotype came up many times. The gene calls are TRBV12-3 or TRBV12-4 and TRBJ1-2; the D is unclear. V was cut by 0 bases and J by 8 bases, with 13 bases left in between. The CDR3 runs to 14 residues. The CDR3 bases are TGTGCCAGCAGTTTAGCCAACCAGGTTTGGGGCTACACCTTC. Translating gives CASSLANQVWGYTF.

The chain links TRBV28 to TRBJ1-4; D might be TRBD1 (5 bases). The CDR3 length is 15 residues. V lost 5 bases and J lost 7, with 17 bases in between. The germline CDR1 and CDR2 sequences are MDHEN and SYDVKM. CDR3 residues: CASSAVDPGREKLFF. CDR3 DNA: TGTGCCAGCAGTGCAGTCGACCCGGGGCGTGAAAAACTGTTTTTT.

This sequence joins TRBV20-1 and TRBJ2-1, with 8 bases fitting TRBD2. The germline gives CDR1 DFQATT, CDR2 SNEGSKA (reference sequence). The trim removed 5 bases at V and 3 bases at J, leaving 6 bases unmatched. The CDR3 extends over 14 amino acids. The CDR3 nucleotides read TGCAGTGCTTCTTTGGCGGGGGGCTACAATGAGCAGTTCTTC. Its translation is CSASLAGGYNEQFF.

The rearrangement uses TRBV11-2 and TRBJ2-7, with 15 bases fitting TRBD2. Germline assignment: CDR1 SGHAT and CDR2 FQNNGV. J was trimmed by 4 bases and V by 1 base; bases with no gene match: 2. The length of the CDR3 is 16 residues. The CDR3 loop is CASSLAGTSGRYEQYF. CDR3 nucleotides: TGTGCCAGCAGCTTAGCAGGGACTAGCGGGAGGTACGAGCAGTACTTC.

This clonotype was seen ten or more times. The genes are TRBV5-1 and TRBJ1-2; D remains unclear. The CDR3 runs 14 residues. CDR1 is SGHRS, CDR2 YFSETQ, per germline. V lost 0 bases and J lost 2, with 8 bases in between. The CDR3 nucleotides are TGCGCCAGCAGCTTGGGAGACCACAACTATGGCTACACCTTC. Translated: CASSLGDHNYGYTF.

This clonotype was seen a handful of times. This CDR3 is missing its conserved last phenylalanine or tryptophan, likely due to a read error. It is unclear where the CDR3 begins or ends on the DNA, so no DNA is shown, and the CDR3 is as TCRdb lists it. This sequence joins TRBV14 and TRBJ2-7; TRBD2, the table's D call, was not compared with the DNA. Per germline, CDR1 SGHDN and CDR2 FVKESK. The CDR3 is 13 residues long, counting both termini. Here the CDR3 reads CASSKGAGAELTI.

This clonotype appeared a few times. The V gene is TRBV13, the J gene TRBJ2-5; no reliable D call. This CDR3 comprises 14 residues. V was shortened by 5 bases and J by 2 bases, with 12 bases between the two germline ends. Germline CDR1 PRHDT, CDR2 FYEKMQ (reference sequence). This chain's CDR3 is CASSPRMIQETQYF. Here the CDR3 DNA reads TGTGCCAGCAGCCCTAGGATGATTCAAGAGACCCAGTACTTC.

This clonotype was counted many times. The chain is built from TRBV12-3 or TRBV12-4 and TRBJ2-7; no definite D call. The CDR3 runs 12 residues. The V gene lost 1 base and the J gene lost 6 bases, with 7 bases spanning the gap. The CDR3 nucleotides are TGTGCCAGCAGTTTAGGTCTGCTCGAGCAGTACTTC. Protein product: CASSLGLLEQYF.

This clonotype showed up many times. The chain uses TRBV12-3 or TRBV12-4 and TRBJ2-1, with D hard to call. There are 13 residues in the CDR3. Trimming shortened V by 3 bases and J by 10 bases, and 13 bases separated the two germline ends. CDR3 DNA: TGTGCCAGCAGTTTTGGTAGTTCCCAAGAGCAGTTCTTC. Encoded protein: CASSFGSSQEQFF.

This clonotype was seen ten or more times. The chain combines TRBV14 with TRBJ2-1; weak D call: TRBD1 (6 bases). V gave up 1 base and J gave up 3 bases, with 7 bases separating them. CDR3 length equals 14 residues. From germline, CDR1 is SGHDN and CDR2 FVKESK. The CDR3 protein is CASSQGGHYNEQFF. The CDR3 DNA reads TGTGCCAGCAGCCAAGGGGGACACTACAATGAGCAGTTCTTC.

The sample holds a few counts of this clonotype. This sequence joins TRBV3-1 and TRBJ2-1; D may be TRBD1 or TRBD2 (5 bases each). V lost 4 bases to trimming and J lost 10 bases, with 23 bases between them. This CDR3 comprises 16 residues. The V gene's germline CDR1 is LGHDT and CDR2 YNNKEL (reference sequence). The CDR3 region has the DNA TGTGCCAGCAGCCTCCCCGGGGTTGGGACGCCCGGGGAGCAGTTCTTC. Encoded protein: CASSLPGVGTPGEQFF.

In its sample, this clonotype was seen a few times. This sequence joins TRBV12-3 or TRBV12-4 and TRBJ1-1; D is undetermined. The CDR3 runs to 13 residues. The ends were cut back, 7 bases at V and 5 bases at J, with 14 bases in the middle. The CDR3 sequence is CASTPFEGTEAFF. The CDR3, as DNA: TGTGCCAGCACCCCCTTTGAGGGTACTGAAGCTTTCTTT.

This clonotype was detected only a few times. This chain joins TRBV11-2 and TRBJ2-2; D assignment may be TRBD1 or TRBD2 (5 bases each). Trimming stripped 2 bases from V and 3 bases from J, with 22 bases between. The CDR3 totals 19 residues. Germline V gives CDR1 SGHAT, CDR2 FQNNGV. The DNA of the CDR3 is TGTGCCAGCAGCTTATTAAATTACGGGACGGCAAAACACACCGGGGAGCTGTTTTTT. Its translation is CASSLLNYGTAKHTGELFF.

This clonotype has a count of ten or more. This CDR3 reads CASSRSGKTDTQYF. CDR3 sequence (DNA): TGTGCCAGCAGCCGTAGCGGGAAAACAGATACGCAGTATTTT. The genes are TRBV6-1 and TRBJ2-3; 8 positions match TRBD2. The CDR3 consists of 14 residues. Germline V CDR1 and CDR2: MNHNS, SASEGT. V lost 6 bases, J lost 3 bases, and 5 bases stayed unmatched.

V gene TRBV12-3 or TRBV12-4 combines with J gene TRBJ1-2; D not certain. The CDR3 sequence is 13 residues long. The germline V and J ends were trimmed by 8 bases and 4 bases, with 14 bases remaining between them. CDR3 sequence (DNA): TGTGCCAGCTCCGAGAGGGAGACCTATGGCTACACCTTC. As protein: CASSERETYGYTF.

The sample holds many counts of this clonotype. The rearrangement joins TRBV5-5 to TRBJ1-5, with 7 bases that match TRBD1. Germline loops: CDR1 SGHKS, CDR2 YYEKEE (reference sequence). The CDR3 extends over 16 amino acids. J was trimmed by 3 bases and V by 0 bases; bases with no gene match: 6. CDR3 nucleotide sequence: TGTGCCAGCAGCTTGGGGGTAGGGACAGACAATCAGCCCCAGCATTTT. This codes for CASSLGVGTDNQPQHF.

V usage is TRBV4-2 and J usage is TRBJ1-5, with D maybe TRBD1 (6 bases). With 0 bases removed from V and 4 bases from J, the gap between germline ends came to 7 bases. This CDR3 is 14 amino acids long. Germline V CDR1 and CDR2: LGHNA, YNFKEQ. As DNA, the CDR3 is TGTGCCAGCAGCCAAGAAGACAGGAATCAGCCCCAGCATTTT. This sequence encodes CASSQEDRNQPQHF.

The chain recombines TRBV6-2 or TRBV6-3 with TRBJ2-3, with D unclear. Trimming stripped 0 bases from V and 10 bases from J, with 11 bases between. Per germline, CDR1 MNHEY and CDR2 SVGEGT. The CDR3 spans 13 residues. CDR3 sequence: CASSYSSSTSQYF. In DNA form, the CDR3 reads TGTGCCAGCAGTTACTCGAGTAGCACTTCGCAGTATTTT.

This clonotype was seen ten or more times. The chain is built from TRBV7-2 and TRBJ1-2, with TRBD1 as a possible D gene (5 bases). The V end was cut by 10 bases, the J end by 5 bases, with 23 bases between. CDR1 and CDR2 from the germline V gene are SGHTA and FQGNSA. CDR3 length: 15 residues. CDR3 sequence (DNA): TGTGCCACCCCGGCGGGGGGGGTCGACCTTTATGGCTACACCTTC. It specifies CATPAGGVDLYGYTF.

V and J are TRBV12-3 or TRBV12-4 and TRBJ2-5; D is undetermined. The CDR3 covers 13 residues. V was trimmed by 3 bases and J by 0 bases, leaving 5 bases between them. The CDR3 spells CASSLNNQETQYF. The CDR3 DNA follows: TGTGCCAGCAGTTTGAACAACCAAGAGACCCAGTACTTC.

The chain carries TRBV5-5 and TRBJ2-1; tentatively, D is TRBD1 or TRBD2 (5 bases each). The CDR3 consists of 15 residues. CDR1 SGHKS and CDR2 YYEKEE come from the germline V gene (reference sequence). The ends were cut back, 5 bases at V and 0 bases at J, with 12 bases in the middle. The chain's CDR3 is CASRRDASSYNEQFF. The CDR3 DNA is TGTGCCAGCAGAAGGGACGCAAGCTCCTACAATGAGCAGTTCTTC.

In this sample, this clonotype turned up a few times. This chain links TRBV5-6 with TRBJ2-7; D not resolved. CDR3 length: 14 amino acids. Germline V gives CDR1 SGHDT, CDR2 YYEEEE. Deletions cut 2 bases from V and 3 bases from J, with 12 bases between. CDR3 DNA: TGTGCCAGCAGCTTTCTCCCTACGGACTACGAGCAGTACTTC. It specifies CASSFLPTDYEQYF.

This clonotype was seen only a few times. The chain combines TRBV10-3 with TRBJ1-2, with TRBD1 as a possible D gene (6 bases). Looked up from germline, CDR1 is ENHRY and CDR2 is SYGVKD. CDR3 length: 15 amino acids. The V end was cut by 3 bases, the J end by 3 bases, with 14 bases between. Here the CDR3 DNA reads TGTGCCATCAGTGATTTGAAGGACAGACACTATGGCTACACCTTC. Protein: CAISDLKDRHYGYTF.

The chain has TRBV5-1 and TRBJ1-6; the D gene is possibly TRBD1 (5 bases). This CDR3 comprises 16 residues. CDR1 is SGHRS and CDR2 is YFSETQ in the germline V gene. Trimming left V 2 bases short and J 6 bases short, with 15 bases between. CDR3 sequence (DNA): TGCGCCAGCAGCTTCGACCGGGACTCATTTAATTCACCCCTCCACTTT. It encodes CASSFDRDSFNSPLHF.

As to this clonotype: One end of the junction is discordant with germline, which a read error may explain. The rearrangement links TRBV3-1 to TRBJ2-4, with a weak D call TRBD2 (5 bases). This CDR3 contains 17 residues. Germline assignment: CDR1 LGHDT and CDR2 YNNKEL (reference sequence). This CDR3 reads CASCQDLSGLAKNIQYF. CDR3 nucleotide sequence: TGTGCCAGCTGCCAAGACCTAAGCGGATTAGCCAAAAACATTCAGTACTTC.

V is TRBV3-1 and J is TRBJ1-5; D call uncertain. V gave up 1 base and J gave up 7 bases, with 8 bases separating them. This CDR3 comprises 13 residues. The germline CDR1 and CDR2 sequences are LGHDT and YNNKEL (reference sequence). The CDR3 region has the DNA TGTGCCAGCAGCCAAGGGACGGGCCAGCCCCAGCATTTT. This codes for CASSQGTGQPQHF.

At least ten counts were recorded for this clonotype. The chain has TRBV5-1 and TRBJ2-2; D is perhaps TRBD1 (6 bases). Deletions cut 9 bases from V and 0 bases from J, with 12 bases between. Germline assignment: CDR1 SGHRS and CDR2 YFSETQ. The CDR3 has 14 amino acids. The CDR3 DNA sequence: TGCGCCACCCAACGGGACACGAACACCGGGGAGCTGTTTTTT. Translated: CATQRDTNTGELFF.

The genes are TRBV20-1 and TRBJ2-3; 8 bases agree with TRBD1. Germline values: CDR1 DFQATT, CDR2 SNEGSKA (reference sequence). The CDR3 has 14 residues. Losses at the gene ends were 6 bases for V and 6 bases for J; bases not matched to a gene: 11. The CDR3 loop reads CSAPPLTGADTQYF. In DNA form, the CDR3 reads TGCAGTGCCCCCCCGCTGACAGGGGCCGATACGCAGTATTTT.